The 23 T cell receptor beta chains in this list originate from one sample, sequenced in a study of cytotoxic CD8 clonotypes in ibrutinib-treated CLL (dated by TCRdb to 2020 to 2022). This specimen's time point label, interpreted: approximately 25 months on ibrutinib. Preparation of the library involved the immunoSEQ multiplex PCR assay. Drawn from immuneACCESS, this table holds only the in-frame rearrangements with V and J called that TCRdb kept. Clones are partly lost; checked studies trace under half to an unresolved V gene and leave the rest unexplained. The sample table lists about 200,000 clones, about 72% of them with a count of one. The leading ten clones occupy around an eighth of the sample. Sequenced here: PBMCs, sampled after 24 months of ibrutinib treatment. Source of these receptors: a human donor with chronic lymphocytic leukemia.

The chain recombines TRBV4-2 with TRBJ1-1, with D unresolved. Germline V gene lookup returns CDR1 LGHNA and CDR2 YNFKEQ. The CDR3 sequence is 11 residues long. V was pared by 7 bases and J by 7 bases, with 10 bases between. In nucleotides, the CDR3 is TGTGCCAGCACCGCCTGGGGTGAAGCTTTCTTT. Residues: CASTAWGEAFF.

The chain combines TRBV7-8 with TRBJ2-3; 7 bases align to TRBD1. The germline V gene encodes CDR1 SGHVS and CDR2 FQNEAQ. J was trimmed by 1 base and V by 5 bases; bases with no gene match: 6. This CDR3 is built from 15 residues. CDR3 DNA sequence: TGTGCCAGCAGCATACGGACAGGCGGCACAGATACGCAGTATTTT. Translating it yields CASSIRTGGTDTQYF.

This clone was counted between two and nine times. The rearrangement links TRBV5-1 to TRBJ2-7; 9 bases map to TRBD1. V was pared by 7 bases and J by 3 bases, with 5 bases of the junction left unmatched. This CDR3 contains 13 residues. CDR1 is SGHRS and CDR2 is YFSETQ in the germline V gene. The DNA for the CDR3 is TGCGCCAGCCGATGGACAGGGGACTACGAGCAGTACTTC. This gives the protein CASRWTGDYEQYF.

The chain has TRBV18 and TRBJ2-7, with TRBD2 matching over 12 bases. The CDR3 consists of 13 residues. Germline lookup yields CDR1 KGHSH and CDR2 LQKENI. Losses at the gene ends were 5 bases for V and 5 bases for J; bases not matched to a gene: 1. CDR3 in DNA: TGTGCCAGCTCAAGACTAGCGGGAGACGAGCAGTACTTC. Translating gives CASSRLAGDEQYF.

This clone was seen only a few times. The chain carries TRBV6-1 and TRBJ1-2; tentatively, D is TRBD1 (6 bases). CDR3 length: 13 amino acids. Germline CDR1 MNHNS, CDR2 SASEGT. With 5 bases removed from V and 4 bases from J, the gap between germline ends came to 11 bases. This chain's CDR3 is CASSLTGPYGYTF. CDR3 nucleotide sequence: TGTGCCAGCAGTTTGACAGGACCCTATGGCTACACCTTC.

This chain uses TRBV10-3 with TRBJ2-7; TRBD1 matches 10 bases. The V segment lost 3 bases and the J segment 2 bases; nucleotides outside the gene matches: 1. The CDR3 consists of 14 residues. Germline V gene data show CDR1 as ENHRY and CDR2 as SYGVKD. CDR3 sequence: CAISDGTGAYEQYF. DNA of the CDR3: TGTGCCATCAGTGACGGGACAGGGGCCTACGAGCAGTACTTC.

The chain couples TRBV30 to TRBJ2-7, with D hard to call. V lost 2 bases to trimming and J lost 7 bases, with 12 bases between them. The germline V gene has CDR1 GTSNPN and CDR2 SVGIG (reference sequence). The CDR3 contains 12 residues. CDR3 sequence (DNA): TGTGCCTGGAGTTCCCATCTTTTAGAGCAGTACTTC. Its translation: CAWSSHLLEQYF.

The genes are TRBV10-3 and TRBJ1-2; no clear D. V shed 7 bases and J shed 4 bases, with 13 bases lying between them. From germline, CDR1 is ENHRY and CDR2 SYGVKD. The CDR3 is made up of 13 amino acids. CDR3 sequence (DNA): TGTGCCATCATCGGGGATAACCCCTATGGCTACACCTTC. Protein: CAIIGDNPYGYTF.

The rearrangement joins TRBV5-1 to TRBJ2-1, with 8 bases fitting TRBD2. J lost 6 bases, V lost 4 bases, and 9 bases had no gene match. The germline V gene has CDR1 SGHRS and CDR2 YFSETQ. This CDR3 spans 15 amino acids. The CDR3 DNA reads TGCGCCAGCAGCATAGCGGGACTAATAGGCAATGAGCAGTTCTTC. Protein: CASSIAGLIGNEQFF.

This chain uses TRBV11-2 with TRBJ2-7; no clear D. V lost 4 bases and J lost 2, with 15 bases in between. CDR3 length equals 15 residues. Germline CDR1 SGHAT, CDR2 FQNNGV. The CDR3 nucleotides are TGTGCCAGCAGCTCGCCCAAGACGGCCCCCTACGAGCAGTACTTC. This gives the protein CASSSPKTAPYEQYF.

This sequence joins TRBV28 and TRBJ2-7, with a weak D call TRBD1 (5 bases). Trimming cost V 5 bases and J 5 bases, with 16 bases left between them. Per the germline V gene, CDR1 is MDHEN and CDR2 is SYDVKM. The CDR3 is made up of 14 amino acids. CDR3 in amino acids: CASSLQGSTDEQYF. The CDR3 bases are TGTGCCAGCAGTCTTCAGGGCAGCACGGACGAGCAGTACTTC.

This chain uses TRBV5-1 with TRBJ2-5, with 8 bases fitting TRBD2. With V trimmed by 0 bases and J by 5 bases, 12 bases remained unmatched. Germline V CDR1 and CDR2: SGHRS, YFSETQ. The CDR3 spans 17 residues. CDR3 residues: CASSLEGLGRAPETQYF. The CDR3 nucleotides are TGCGCCAGCAGCTTGGAGGGGCTCGGGAGGGCTCCTGAGACCCAGTACTTC.

The genes are TRBV4-1 and TRBJ1-1; TRBD1 agrees at 8 bases. Germline CDR1 reads MGHRA; CDR2 reads YSYEKL. V shed 0 bases, J shed 3 bases, and the junction held 3 bases outside the gene matches. The CDR3 totals 15 residues. CDR3 in DNA: TGCGCCAGCAGCCAAGATGGGGGACAGGACACTGAAGCTTTCTTT. Its protein product is CASSQDGGQDTEAFF.

The chain has TRBV11-3 and TRBJ2-3; the D gene is possibly TRBD1 (6 bases). This CDR3 comprises 11 residues. The V gene's germline CDR1 is SGHNT and CDR2 YENEEA. V lost 5 bases and J 6 bases, leaving 6 bases between the germline ends. For the CDR3, the DNA is TGTGCCAGCAGCCAGGGGGATACGCAGTATTTT. Its protein product is CASSQGDTQYF.

This rearrangement joins TRBV6-1 to TRBJ2-7; 7 bases map to TRBD1. Unmatched junction bases numbered 3, after V lost 4 bases and J lost 3 bases. The CDR3 is 13 residues long. Germline CDR1 is MNHNS and CDR2 is SASEGT. The CDR3 DNA follows: TGTGCCAGCAGTGGGGGACAGAACTACGAGCAGTACTTC. Protein: CASSGGQNYEQYF.

This clone has just one count. The V and J genes are TRBV11-3 and TRBJ1-1, with D perhaps TRBD1 (5 bases). The germline V gene has CDR1 SGHNT and CDR2 YENEEA. The CDR3 totals 15 residues. V lost 5 bases, J lost 3 bases, and 16 bases lay in between. CDR3 sequence reads: CASSRDGGEYTEAFF. The CDR3 bases are TGTGCCAGCAGCCGGGACGGTGGCGAATACACTGAAGCTTTCTTT.

The sample holds a few counts of this clone. The CDR3 loop reads CASSKKSVTDTQYF. The CDR3 nucleotides are TGTGCCAGCAGCAAAAAATCAGTCACAGATACGCAGTATTTT. The chain has TRBV7-3 and TRBJ2-3; D unclear. The CDR3 runs to 14 residues. Germline V gene lookup returns CDR1 SGHTA and CDR2 FQGTGA. V lost 5 bases to trimming and J lost 2 bases, with 11 bases between them.

The CDR3 protein is CASKTANTGELFF. The CDR3 region has the DNA TGTGCCAGCAAGACAGCGAACACCGGGGAGCTGTTTTTT. This chain joins TRBV2 and TRBJ2-2, with D maybe TRBD1 (5 bases). CDR3 length: 13 amino acids. The ends were cut back, 7 bases at V and 0 bases at J, with 6 bases in the middle. Germline assignment: CDR1 SNHLY and CDR2 FYNNEI. Filled out from reference TRBV2 and TRBJ2-2, the complete variable domain reads EPEVTQTPSHQVTQMGQEVILRCVPISNHLYFYWYRQILGQKVEFLVSFYNNEISEKSEIFDDQFSVERPDGSNFTLKIRSTKLEDSAMYFCASKTANTGELFFGEGSRLTVL.

This clone has a single count. DNA of the CDR3: TGTGCCAGCAGCTTAATGAGCACCACCAACTATGGCTACACCTTC. Translated, it gives CASSLMSTTNYGYTF. V gene TRBV7-9 combines with J gene TRBJ1-2; no clear D. Between the trimmed V and J ends, which lost 2 bases and 2 bases, there was a span of 12 bases. Germline lookup yields CDR1 SEHNR and CDR2 FQNEAQ (reference sequence). The CDR3 has 15 residues.

The chain employs TRBV15 and TRBJ2-7; the D gene is possibly TRBD1 (6 bases). Trimming pared 2 bases from V and 1 base from J, leaving 12 bases between. The germline gives CDR1 LNHNV, CDR2 YYDKDF (reference sequence). CDR3 length equals 15 residues. The CDR3 DNA sequence: TGTGCCACCAGCAGAATGACACAGGGTTCCTACGAGCAGTACTTC. This translates into CATSRMTQGSYEQYF.

Details on this clone: The germline gene is not matched at one end of the junction; a read error may be the cause. This sequence joins TRBV7-7 and TRBJ2-5; 7 bases line up with TRBD1. Per germline, CDR1 SSHAT and CDR2 FNYEAQ (reference sequence). CDR3 size: 13 residues. This CDR3 reads CASSRGQRETQYF. The CDR3 DNA is TGTGCTAGCAGCAGGGGACAGAGGGAGACCCAGTACTTC.

The rearrangement links TRBV5-8 to TRBJ2-1, with D perhaps TRBD1 or TRBD2 (5 bases each). The CDR3 length is 15 residues. The V gene's germline CDR1 is SGHTS and CDR2 YDEGEE. Trimming removed 1 base at V and 6 bases at J, with 14 bases between. CDR3 sequence: CASSLLRGTGNEQFF. Here the CDR3 DNA reads TGTGCCAGCAGCTTGCTTCGTGGGACCGGCAATGAGCAGTTCTTC.

This clone was detected once. This chain links TRBV6-5 with TRBJ2-1; the D is unclear. CDR1 is MNHEY, CDR2 SVGAGI, per germline. This CDR3 comprises 15 residues. V was cut by 0 bases and J by 4 bases, with 10 bases left in between. The CDR3 DNA is TGTGCCAGCAGTTACTCTGGGAAAATGTACAATGAGCAGTTCTTC. It codes for CASSYSGKMYNEQFF.